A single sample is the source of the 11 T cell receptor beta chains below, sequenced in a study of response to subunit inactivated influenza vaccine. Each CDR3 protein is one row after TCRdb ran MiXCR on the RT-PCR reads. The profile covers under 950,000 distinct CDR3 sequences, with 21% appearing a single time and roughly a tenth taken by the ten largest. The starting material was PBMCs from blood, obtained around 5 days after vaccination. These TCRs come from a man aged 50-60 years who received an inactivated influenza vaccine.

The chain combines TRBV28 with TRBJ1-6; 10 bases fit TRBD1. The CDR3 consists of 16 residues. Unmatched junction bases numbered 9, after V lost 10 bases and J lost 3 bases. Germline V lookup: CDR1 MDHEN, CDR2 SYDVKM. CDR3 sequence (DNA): TGTGCCATCGAACCGGGACAGGGGTTCTATAATTCACCCCTCCACTTT. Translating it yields CAIEPGQGFYNSPLHF.

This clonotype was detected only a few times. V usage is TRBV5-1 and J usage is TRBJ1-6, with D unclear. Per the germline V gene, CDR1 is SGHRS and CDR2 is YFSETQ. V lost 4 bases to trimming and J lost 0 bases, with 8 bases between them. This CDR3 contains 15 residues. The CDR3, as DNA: TGCGCCAGCAGCCCGAAGAGCTCCTATAATTCACCCCTCCACTTT. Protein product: CASSPKSSYNSPLHF.

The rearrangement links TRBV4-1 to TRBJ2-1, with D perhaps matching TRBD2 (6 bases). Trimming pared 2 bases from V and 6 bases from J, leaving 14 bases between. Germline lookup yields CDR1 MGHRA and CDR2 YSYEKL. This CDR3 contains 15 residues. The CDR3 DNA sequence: TGCGCCAGCAGCCAATTCCCCGGGACTTCCAATGAGCAGTTCTTC. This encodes CASSQFPGTSNEQFF.

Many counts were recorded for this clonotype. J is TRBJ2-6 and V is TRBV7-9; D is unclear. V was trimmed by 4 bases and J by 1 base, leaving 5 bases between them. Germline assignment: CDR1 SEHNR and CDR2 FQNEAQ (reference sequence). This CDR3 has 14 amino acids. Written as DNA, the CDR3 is TGTGCCAGCAGCTCGACTTCTGGGGCCAACGTCCTGACTTTC. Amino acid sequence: CASSSTSGANVLTF.

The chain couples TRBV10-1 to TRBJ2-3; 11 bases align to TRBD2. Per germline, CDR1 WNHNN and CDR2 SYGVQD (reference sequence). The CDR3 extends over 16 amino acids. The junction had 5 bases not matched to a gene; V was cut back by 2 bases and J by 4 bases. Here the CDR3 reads CASSEASGGFSDTQYF. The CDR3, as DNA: TGCGCCAGCAGTGAGGCTAGCGGGGGGTTCTCAGATACGCAGTATTTT.

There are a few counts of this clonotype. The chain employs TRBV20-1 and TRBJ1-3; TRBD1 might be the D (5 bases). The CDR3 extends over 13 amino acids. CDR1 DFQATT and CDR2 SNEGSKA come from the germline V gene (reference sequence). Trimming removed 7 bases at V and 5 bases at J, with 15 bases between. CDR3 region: CSVPRGERNTIYF. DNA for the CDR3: TGCAGTGTCCCGCGGGGGGAACGAAACACCATATATTTT.

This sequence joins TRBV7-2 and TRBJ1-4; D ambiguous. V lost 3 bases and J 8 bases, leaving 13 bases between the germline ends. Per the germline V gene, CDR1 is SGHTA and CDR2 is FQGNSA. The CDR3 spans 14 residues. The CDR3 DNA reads TGTGCCAGCAGCTTTTACGTAGGCGAGGAAAAACTGTTTTTT. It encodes CASSFYVGEEKLFF.

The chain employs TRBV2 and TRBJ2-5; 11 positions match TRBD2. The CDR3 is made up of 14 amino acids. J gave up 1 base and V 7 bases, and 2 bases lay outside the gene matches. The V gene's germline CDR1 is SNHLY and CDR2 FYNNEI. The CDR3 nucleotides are TGTGCCAGCAATCTAGCGGGGGGCCAAGAGACCCAGTACTTC. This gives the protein CASNLAGGQETQYF.

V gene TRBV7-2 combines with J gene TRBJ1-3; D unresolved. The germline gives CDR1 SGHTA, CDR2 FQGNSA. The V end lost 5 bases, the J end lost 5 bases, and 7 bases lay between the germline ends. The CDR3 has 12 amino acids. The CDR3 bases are TGTGCCAGCAGCCAGACGAGAAACACCATATATTTT. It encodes CASSQTRNTIYF.

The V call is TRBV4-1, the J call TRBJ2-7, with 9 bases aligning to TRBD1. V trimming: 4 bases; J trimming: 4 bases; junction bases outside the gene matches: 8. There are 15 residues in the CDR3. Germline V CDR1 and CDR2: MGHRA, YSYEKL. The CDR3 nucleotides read TGCGCCAGCAGCCCTAGGGGACAGGGAACTTACGAGCAGTACTTC. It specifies CASSPRGQGTYEQYF.

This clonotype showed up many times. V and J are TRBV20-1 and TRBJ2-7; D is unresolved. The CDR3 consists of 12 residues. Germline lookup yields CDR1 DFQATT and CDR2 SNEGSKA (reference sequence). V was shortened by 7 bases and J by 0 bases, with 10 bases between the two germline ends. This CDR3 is CSVRRSSYEQYF. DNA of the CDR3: TGCAGTGTCCGGCGGAGCTCCTACGAGCAGTACTTC.